These 32 T cell receptor beta chains came from one sample sequenced in a study of tumor-infiltrating lymphocytes in primary liver carcinoma. From unsorted bulk tissue weighing roughly 18-30 mg, DNA and RNA were co-extracted. Using a constant-region primer together with ProtoScript II reverse transcriptase, TCR beta cDNA was made from roughly 500 ng of total RNA. Three rounds of nested multiplex PCR with slightly modified ARM-PCR produced TCR beta libraries. The first two PCR rounds used TRBV1-TRBV30 forward primers with a C-beta reverse primer, around 10 cycles each. TCRdb re-called the multiplex PCR reads with MiXCR, one entry per CDR3 protein. The sample shows 90,000 to 140,000 distinct CDR3 sequences, around 83% of them seen only once. Sequencing was done on a sample of liver tumor tissue from sampling region 3. Noted subset: tumor region T3, left-lateral pole. The source of these receptors is a man aged 35 to 55 with primary liver carcinoma and hepatitis B virus infection.

Comment on this clonotype: This may arise from a read error, as a much more abundant clone is one base away. The chain joins TRBV7-2 to TRBJ2-3, with TRBD2 matching over 10 bases. The V gene's germline CDR1 is SGHTA and CDR2 FQGNSA. The CDR3 totals 17 residues. The CDR3 loop is CASRRTSGSGGTNTQYF. As DNA, the CDR3 is TGTGCCAGCAGACGGACTAGCGGTTCGGGGGGCACAAATACGCAGTATTTT.

Notes on this clonotype: The missing conserved phenylalanine or tryptophan at the end of this CDR3 makes a read error likely. This chain joins TRBV6-5 and TRBJ2-3; D is possibly TRBD1 or TRBD2 (5 bases each). From germline, CDR1 is MNHEY and CDR2 SVGAGI. The CDR3 is 15 residues long. V dropped 6 bases and J dropped 3 bases, with 16 bases sitting between them. CDR3 coding DNA: TGTGCCAGCAGAGAACATGGGTGGGGGACAGATACGCAGTATTTG. It translates to CASREHGWGTDTQYL.

A single count supports this clonotype. A read error is likely, as this CDR3 ends without the conserved phenylalanine or tryptophan. The DNA is omitted, as the CDR3 cannot be located on it reliably, and the CDR3 follows TCRdb's listing. The J gene is TRBJ2-7, the V gene TRBV12-3 or TRBV12-4; the tabulated D call, TRBD2, remains unverified against the DNA. The CDR3 sequence runs 13 residues, both termini included. This CDR3 reads CASSVKWEPEKYS.

The chain couples TRBV2 to TRBJ2-2, with 8 nucleotides matching TRBD1. The CDR3 runs to 14 residues. Trimming cost V 5 bases and J 6 bases; bases outside gene matches: 5. The germline V gene encodes CDR1 SNHLY and CDR2 FYNNEI. The CDR3 DNA reads TGTGCCAGCAGTTGGACAGGGTGGGCCGGGGAGCTGTTTTTT. It is translated as CASSWTGWAGELFF.

To note about this clonotype: Mismatch with germline at one junction end may stem from a read error. The V gene is TRBV10-3, the J gene TRBJ1-1; no definite D call. The CDR3 is 15 amino acids. CDR1 and CDR2 from the germline V gene are ENHRY and SYGVKD. CDR3 nucleotide sequence: TGTGCCATCAGTGAGTCAAGATTGCGGAACACTGAAACTTTCTTT. Translating gives CAISESRLRNTETFF.

To note about this clonotype: Since no conserved phenylalanine or tryptophan closes the CDR3, a read error is the likely cause. The chain couples TRBV6-5 to TRBJ2-7; TRBD2 agrees at 12 bases. Germline V CDR1 and CDR2: MNHEY, SVGAGI. The CDR3 consists of 14 residues. The trim removed 7 bases at V and 6 bases at J, leaving 7 bases unmatched. CDR3 bases: TGTGCCAGCATGATACTAGCGGGAGGTGGCGAGCAGTACATC. Residues: CASMILAGGGEQYI.

This clonotype was picked up many times. The gene calls are TRBV5-5 and TRBJ2-7, with 8 bases identical to TRBD1. The J segment lost 0 bases and the V segment lost 5 bases, leaving 4 bases of the junction unmatched. The length of the CDR3 is 14 residues. Germline CDR1 is SGHKS and CDR2 is YYEKEE (reference sequence). CDR3 DNA: TGTGCCAGCAGACCGGGACAGGCCTCCTACGAGCAGTACTTC. This translates into CASRPGQASYEQYF. The whole variable domain, remainder taken from reference TRBV5-5 and TRBJ2-7, is DAGVTQSPTHLIKTRGQQVTLRCSPISGHKSVSWYQQVLGQGPQFIFQYYEKEERGRGNFPDRFSARQFPNYSSELNVNALLLGDSALYLCASRPGQASYEQYFGPGTRLTVT.

This clonotype was detected many times. V and J are TRBV28 and TRBJ1-1; D gene uncertain. Germline assignment: CDR1 MDHEN and CDR2 SYDVKM. The CDR3 is made up of 12 amino acids. V dropped 10 bases and J dropped 1 base, with 10 bases sitting between them. The CDR3 reads CATKEGNTEAFF. The CDR3 coding sequence is TGTGCCACCAAAGAGGGGAACACTGAAGCTTTCTTT.

In the case of this clonotype: The junction shows a germline mismatch at one end, possibly a read error. This chain joins TRBV6-1 and TRBJ2-3, with unresolved D. This CDR3 is 17 amino acids long. Germline CDR1 MNHNS, CDR2 SASEGT. The CDR3 sequence: CGSSEALGRRSTDTQYF. The CDR3 DNA sequence: TGTGGCAGCAGTGAAGCGCTCGGACGTCGGTCCACAGATACGCAGTATTTT.

Details on this clonotype: The final CDR3 position lacks the conserved phenylalanine or tryptophan, pointing to a likely read error. This chain links TRBV12-3 or TRBV12-4 with TRBJ2-1, with 8 bases matching TRBD2. V dropped 4 bases and J dropped 9; count of bases not matched to a gene: 8. The CDR3 loop spans 14 amino acids. The CDR3 protein is CASSSVTGGVEQFY. In DNA form, the CDR3 reads TGTGCCAGCAGTTCCGTAACGGGAGGGGTTGAGCAGTTCTAC.

Only a few counts were recorded for this clonotype. An end of the junction differs from the germline gene, which may be a read error. This chain connects TRBV6-5 to TRBJ2-7; 10 nucleotides match TRBD1. The CDR3 runs to 16 residues. Per the germline V gene, CDR1 is MNHEY and CDR2 is SVGAGI. CDR3 residues: CASSSPQGQGSYEQYF. CDR3 nucleotide sequence: TGTGCCAGTAGTTCCCCACAGGGACAGGGGTCTTACGAGCAATACTTC.

The chain recombines TRBV29-1 with TRBJ2-5; 9 nucleotides line up with TRBD2. CDR1 is SQVTM, CDR2 ANQGSEA, per germline. The length of the CDR3 is 15 residues. This CDR3 is CRVRNSGSRAETQYF. The CDR3 DNA is TGCAGGGTTCGGAATAGCGGGAGTAGGGCAGAGACCCAGTACTTC.

Details on this clonotype: Sequence at one end of the junction differs from germline and may be a read error. This sequence joins TRBV11-1 and TRBJ2-7; perhaps TRBD2 as D (6 bases). Germline CDR1 is SGHAT and CDR2 is FQDESV (reference sequence). This CDR3 comprises 17 residues. The chain's CDR3 is CASRLGPAGESSYEQYF. CDR3 in DNA: TGTGCCAGCAGATTAGGGCCAGCGGGTGAAAGTTCCTACGAGCAGTACTTC.

With respect to this clonotype: No conserved phenylalanine or tryptophan ends this CDR3, so it is likely a read error. The chain uses TRBV6-1 and TRBJ1-5; no firm D call. This CDR3 comprises 14 residues. Germline assignment: CDR1 MNHNS and CDR2 SASEGT. CDR3: CAGSERVGNQPQHY. The DNA for the CDR3 is TGTGCCGGCAGTGAAAGGGTTGGCAATCAGCCCCAGCATTAT.

On this clonotype: The conserved phenylalanine or tryptophan is not found at the CDR3 terminus, so this likely reflects a read error. The chain uses TRBV5-1 and TRBJ2-6; 8 bases fit TRBD2. CDR1 and CDR2 (germline): SGHRS, YFSETQ. The length of the CDR3 is 18 residues. The CDR3 DNA reads TGCACCAGCAACTTGCCCTGGACTAGCCCGCCTGGGGCCAACATCCTGACTTAC. Its protein product is CTSNLPWTSPPGANILTY.

This clonotype was counted once. A read error may be the cause here, since a much bigger clone is one base away. The CDR3 reads CATSGAGTRQETQYF. CDR3 in DNA: TGTGCCACCAGTGGCGCCGGGACAAGGCAAGAGACCCAGTACTTC. The chain recombines TRBV24-1 with TRBJ2-5; TRBD1 might be the D (6 bases). V lost 5 bases, J lost 2 bases, and 14 bases lay in between. This CDR3 region has 15 residues. Germline loops: CDR1 KGHDR, CDR2 SFDVKD.

A few counts support this clonotype. This chain connects TRBV11-2 to TRBJ2-7; tentatively, D is TRBD1 (5 bases). This CDR3 has 14 residues. Germline CDR1 and CDR2: SGHAT and FQNNGV. The CDR3 here is CARSSNRNSYEQYF. Written as DNA, the CDR3 is TGTGCTAGAAGCTCTAACAGGAACTCTTACGAGCAGTACTTC. The entire variable domain, with the rest obtained from reference TRBV11-2 and TRBJ2-7, is as follows: EAGVAQSPRYKIIEKRQSVAFWCNPISGHATLYWYQQILGQGPKLLIQFQNNGVVDDSQLPKDRFSAERLKGVDSTLKIQPAKLEDSAVYLCARSSNRNSYEQYFGPGTRLTVT.

A note on this clonotype: One end of the junction varies from germline; a read error may be responsible. This chain uses TRBV28 with TRBJ1-2; D gene uncertain. Germline values: CDR1 MDHEN, CDR2 SYDVKM. This CDR3 has 13 amino acids. The CDR3 loop reads CACSLMVSFGYTF. The CDR3 bases are TGTGCCTGCAGTTTAATGGTCAGCTTTGGCTACACCTTC.

The chain has TRBV7-9 and TRBJ1-2; 7 bases match TRBD1. This CDR3 region has 12 residues. V dropped 3 bases and J dropped 8; count of bases not matched to a gene: 3. Germline loops: CDR1 SEHNR, CDR2 FQNEAQ (reference sequence). The CDR3 reads CASSFQGVGYTF. CDR3 sequence (DNA): TGTGCCAGCAGCTTCCAGGGGGTAGGCTACACCTTC.

About this clonotype: The missing conserved phenylalanine or tryptophan at the end of this CDR3 makes a read error likely. No DNA is shown, since the ends of the CDR3 on it are uncertain; the CDR3 is the one TCRdb lists. The J gene is TRBJ2-3, the V gene TRBV6-1; the table assigns TRBD1, which was not confirmed against the DNA. CDR1 and CDR2 from the germline V gene are MNHNS and SASEGT. The length of the CDR3 is 15 amino acids, counting both ends. CDR3 region: CASKSQGRGTDTQFY.

To note about this clonotype: One end of the junction varies from germline; a read error may be responsible. The chain joins TRBV11-1 to TRBJ2-1; 9 nucleotides agree with TRBD2. CDR1 SGHAT and CDR2 FQDESV come from the germline V gene (reference sequence). This CDR3 is built from 16 residues. CDR3 in DNA: TGTGTCAGCAACCCCGTAGCGGGAGCGTATTACAATGAGCAGTTCTTC. Translation gives CVSNPVAGAYYNEQFF.

Details on this clonotype: Relative to the germline gene, one junction end is altered; a read error may explain this. This rearrangement joins TRBV6-2 or TRBV6-3 to TRBJ1-2, with unresolved D. This CDR3 has 14 amino acids. Germline V gives CDR1 MNHEY, CDR2 SVGEGT. CDR3 in amino acids: CSSRYSSGNYGYTF. The DNA of the CDR3 is TGTTCCAGCAGGTACTCCTCGGGAAACTATGGCTACACCTTT.

This clonotype occurred once. The junction and the germline gene differ at one end; a read error may be behind it. V and J are TRBV30 and TRBJ2-3, with D perhaps TRBD1 (5 bases). Germline CDR1 and CDR2: GTSNPN and SVGIG (reference sequence). CDR3 size: 13 residues. The DNA for the CDR3 is TGTGCCTTGGTGGGTAGGGGCACAGATAGGCAGTATTTT. Translated: CALVGRGTDRQYF.

This clonotype has at least ten counts. As DNA, the CDR3 is TGTGCCTGGAGTCCCATGGGGACTAGCAATCAGCCCCAGCATTTT. Translating it yields CAWSPMGTSNQPQHF. V and J are TRBV30 and TRBJ1-5, with D possibly matching TRBD1 (5 bases). V gave up 2 bases and J gave up 0 bases, with 11 bases separating them. The CDR3 consists of 15 residues. CDR1 is GTSNPN, CDR2 SVGIG, per germline (reference sequence).

A note on this clonotype: One end of the junction fails to match germline, which may point to a read error. The chain joins TRBV6-5 to TRBJ2-1; 8 bases fit TRBD2. The CDR3 length is 11 residues. Germline loops: CDR1 MNHEY, CDR2 SVGAGI. CDR3 DNA sequence: TGTGCCAGCTGGAGCGGGGGCGAGCAATTCTTC. Amino acid sequence: CASWSGGEQFF.

This clonotype has ten or more counts. This sequence joins TRBV5-4 and TRBJ2-1; TRBD1 is a possible D gene (7 bases). CDR1 SGHNT and CDR2 YYREEE come from the germline V gene (reference sequence). V lost 2 bases and J 6 bases, leaving 15 bases between the germline ends. The CDR3 loop spans 15 amino acids. The CDR3: CASSFPQGRSNEQFF. CDR3 bases: TGTGCCAGCAGCTTTCCACAGGGGAGGAGCAATGAGCAGTTCTTC.

On this clonotype: At one of its ends the junction is not consistent with the germline gene, which may arise from a read error. The V call is TRBV15, the J call TRBJ1-4; 7 nucleotides agree with TRBD1. CDR1 is LNHNV, CDR2 YYDKDF, per germline (reference sequence). This CDR3 has 16 amino acids. CDR3 residues: CANSSDRRGPDEKLFF. The CDR3 nucleotides read TGTGCCAACAGTTCCGACAGGAGGGGGCCAGATGAAAAACTGTTCTTT.

This clonotype was counted only a few times. At one boundary the junction diverges from the germline segment, which might be a read error. V usage is TRBV27 and J usage is TRBJ1-1; D is uncertain. CDR3 length: 15 amino acids. Germline CDR1 and CDR2: MNHEY and SMNVEV (reference sequence). CDR3 bases: TGTGCCAGCAGTTTAGGATCGACTTCGAACACAGAAGCTTTCTTT. It codes for CASSLGSTSNTEAFF.

This clonotype was seen a few times. This may come from a read error, since a much larger clone is one base off. This rearrangement joins TRBV10-3 to TRBJ1-4, with TRBD1 matching over 9 bases. This CDR3 is 13 amino acids long. Germline CDR1 ENHRY, CDR2 SYGVKD. The CDR3 sequence: CVTRQGVDEKLFF. The DNA of the CDR3 is TGTGTCACCAGACAGGGGGTGGATGAAAAACTGTTTTTT.

This clonotype came up many times. This may be a read error: a much more frequent sequence differs by one nucleotide. V is TRBV6-5 and J is TRBJ2-5; D may be TRBD2 (5 bases). The CDR3 consists of 17 residues. Germline values: CDR1 MNHEY, CDR2 SVGAGI. The CDR3 loop is CASSYSSSGGSQETRYF. For the CDR3, the DNA is TGTGCCAGCAGTTACTCGAGTAGTGGCGGGTCCCAAGAGACCCGGTACTTC.

About this clonotype itself: This CDR3 fails to terminate in the conserved phenylalanine or tryptophan, so it likely reflects a read error. Because the CDR3's place on the DNA is in doubt, the DNA is left out and the CDR3 is given as listed by TCRdb. This chain joins TRBV29-1 and TRBJ2-5; TRBD1 is the table's D call, not checked against the DNA. Including both end residues, the CDR3 is 11 amino acids long. Germline V CDR1 and CDR2: SQVTM, ANQGSEA. The CDR3 spells CGGNAGGTQYI.

This clonotype showed up just once. One end of the junction does not line up with germline, which may come from a read error. The V call is TRBV6-1, the J call TRBJ2-6, with a possible D match to TRBD2 (6 bases). Germline V gene sequence: CDR1 MNHNS, CDR2 SASEGT. The CDR3 runs to 15 residues. In DNA form, the CDR3 reads TGTACCAGCAGTGAAGGGGACTCTGTGGCCAACGTCCTGACTTTC. Its protein is CTSSEGDSVANVLTF.